Shown below are 9 T cell receptor beta chains from a single sample sequenced in a study of T cell clonality in common variable immunodeficiency. Measured with immunoSEQ multiplex PCR; TCRdb has only the in-frame clones, and not every one. The sample is made up of roughly 40,000 clones, none counted only once. The sequenced sample consisted of peripheral blood mononuclear cells. Receptors originate from a person between 18 and 75 years old in good health.

This clone was counted between two and nine times. The read terminates 3 residues ahead of where the CDR3 ends, so the germline J gene completes it. J is TRBJ2-7 and V is TRBV7-9; 7 positions agree with TRBD1. Germline V CDR1 and CDR2: SEHNR, FQNEAQ (reference sequence). There are 14 residues in the CDR3. J gave up 6 bases and V 1 base, and 6 bases lay outside the gene matches. This chain's CDR3 is CASSLEGQGVEQYF. CDR3 DNA, as far as it was read: TGTGCCAGCAGCTTAGAAGGGCAGGGGGTCGAG.

This clone has a count of ten or more. The read terminates 3 residues before the CDR3 end, so the remaining end is supplied by the germline J gene. The gene calls are TRBV20-1 and TRBJ2-4; the D gene is possibly TRBD1 (6 bases). V was trimmed by 4 bases and J by 1 base, leaving 17 bases between them. There are 16 residues in the CDR3. Per the germline V gene, CDR1 is DFQATT and CDR2 is SNEGSKA (reference sequence). The covered CDR3 bases are TGCAGTGCTAACCCTGCAGGGGCAGACGCCAAAAACATT. This sequence encodes CSANPAGADAKNI. The whole CDR3 protein is CSANPAGADAKNIQYF.

This clone was counted ten times or more. The CDR3 end is not reached by the read, which stops 3 residues before it; the germline J gene fills it in. The chain has TRBV4-1 and TRBJ2-3; 14 bases match TRBD2. CDR1 and CDR2 (germline): MGHRA, YSYEKL. The CDR3 length is 18 residues. Trimming removed 1 base from V and 2 bases from J; junction bases left unmatched: 5. The DNA read from the CDR3 is TGCGCCAGCAGCCAAGGGGGACTAGCGGGGGATTACACAGATACG. It yields the protein CASSQGGLAGDYTDT. The entire CDR3 is CASSQGGLAGDYTDTQYF.

In this sample, this clone turned up many times. The CDR3 end falls 3 residues outside the read, so it is completed with the germline J gene. The chain combines TRBV5-4 with TRBJ1-5, with D possibly matching TRBD1 (5 bases). Germline CDR1 reads SGHNT; CDR2 reads YYREEE (reference sequence). Trimming left V 9 bases short and J 5 bases short, with 15 bases between. This CDR3 contains 13 residues. The CDR3 sequence is CATRHRSYQPQHF. Partial CDR3 DNA: TGTGCCACCCGACACAGGAGTTATCAGCCC.

This clone was recorded many times. The read comes to an end 3 residues before the CDR3 does, leaving the germline J gene to fill in the end. The rearrangement links TRBV6-1 to TRBJ1-2; possibly TRBD1 for D (5 bases). This CDR3 has 13 amino acids. Germline V gene lookup returns CDR1 MNHNS and CDR2 SASEGT. V was shortened by 2 bases and J by 4 bases, with 8 bases between the two germline ends. CDR3 in amino acids: CASSETGGYGYTF. The part of the CDR3 DNA that was read is TGTGCCAGCAGTGAAACAGGAGGCTATGGC.

This clone was detected many times. The CDR3 extends 3 residues past the end of the read, so its final part is completed from the germline J gene. This chain connects TRBV19 to TRBJ1-5; weak D call: TRBD1 (6 bases). This CDR3 region has 14 residues. The germline V gene encodes CDR1 LNHDA and CDR2 SQIVND (reference sequence). Trimming shortened V by 5 bases and J by 7 bases, and 15 bases separated the two germline ends. CDR3 in amino acids: CASSPGQRGQPQHF. CDR3 DNA (partial): TGTGCCAGTAGTCCCGGACAGCGCGGCCAGCCC.

This clone was found many times. From the germline J gene comes the end of the CDR3, since the read stops 3 residues before it. V gene TRBV12-3 or TRBV12-4 combines with J gene TRBJ2-2, with no clear D. The CDR3 has 14 residues. With 6 bases removed from V and 3 bases from J, the gap between germline ends came to 11 bases. CDR3: CASSDRGDTGELFF. The part of the CDR3 DNA that was read is TGTGCCAGCAGCGACCGCGGCGACACCGGGGAG.

As for this clone: Read data end 3 residues before the CDR3 end; the end is taken from the germline J gene. This chain links TRBV20-1 with TRBJ2-1, with a possible D match to TRBD2 (6 bases). Germline V CDR1 and CDR2: DFQATT, SNEGSKA (reference sequence). The length of the CDR3 is 15 residues. The germline V and J ends were trimmed by 1 base and 5 bases, with 15 bases remaining between them. CDR3 DNA, as far as it was read: TGCAGTGCTAGAGTCGCCGGGACTGACAACAATGAG. The encoded protein is CSARVAGTDNNE. The CDR3, in full, reads CSARVAGTDNNEQFF.

This clone was counted ten times or more. The CDR3 is cut off 3 residues early in the read; its end comes from the germline J gene. The chain links TRBV29-1 to TRBJ2-1; D uncertain. The CDR3 has 11 residues. Trimming removed 4 bases from V and 6 bases from J, with 7 bases in between. Germline V lookup: CDR1 SQVTM, CDR2 ANQGSEA. Here the CDR3 reads CSVGSSNEQFF. The sequenced part of the CDR3 DNA is TGCAGCGTTGGTAGTTCCAATGAG.